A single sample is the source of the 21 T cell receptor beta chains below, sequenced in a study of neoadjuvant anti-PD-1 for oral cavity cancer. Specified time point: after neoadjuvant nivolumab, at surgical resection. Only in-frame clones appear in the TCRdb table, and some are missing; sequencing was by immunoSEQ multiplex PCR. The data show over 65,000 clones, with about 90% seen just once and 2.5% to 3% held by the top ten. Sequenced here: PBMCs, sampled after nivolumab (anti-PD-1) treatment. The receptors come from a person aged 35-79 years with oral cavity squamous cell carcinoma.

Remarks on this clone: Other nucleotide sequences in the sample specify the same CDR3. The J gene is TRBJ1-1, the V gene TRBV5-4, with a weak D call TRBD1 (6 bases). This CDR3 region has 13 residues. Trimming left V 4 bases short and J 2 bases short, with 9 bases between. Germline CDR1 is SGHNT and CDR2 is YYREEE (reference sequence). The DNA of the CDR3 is TGTGCCAGCAGCGCGGACAGAAACACTGAAGCTTTCTTT. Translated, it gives CASSADRNTEAFF.

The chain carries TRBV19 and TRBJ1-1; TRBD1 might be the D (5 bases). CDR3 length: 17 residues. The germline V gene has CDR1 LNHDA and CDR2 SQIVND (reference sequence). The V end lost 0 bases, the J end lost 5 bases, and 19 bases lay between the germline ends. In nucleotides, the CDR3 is TGTGCCAGTAGTATAGATTTGTATTGGGGAGGGGAAACTGAAGCTTTCTTT. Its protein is CASSIDLYWGGETEAFF.

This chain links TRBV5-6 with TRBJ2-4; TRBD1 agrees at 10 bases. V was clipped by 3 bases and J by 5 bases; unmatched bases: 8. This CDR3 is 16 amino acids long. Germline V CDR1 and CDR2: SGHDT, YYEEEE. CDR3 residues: CASSSLGQGWENIQYF. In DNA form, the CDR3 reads TGTGCCAGCAGCTCGTTGGGACAGGGGTGGGAAAACATTCAGTACTTC.

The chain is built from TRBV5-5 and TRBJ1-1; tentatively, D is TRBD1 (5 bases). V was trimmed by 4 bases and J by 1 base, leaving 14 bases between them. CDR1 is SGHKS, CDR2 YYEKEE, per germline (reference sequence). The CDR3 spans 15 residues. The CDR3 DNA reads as TGTGCCAGCAGCCCCTCGACAGTCCAGAACACTGAAGCTTTCTTT. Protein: CASSPSTVQNTEAFF.

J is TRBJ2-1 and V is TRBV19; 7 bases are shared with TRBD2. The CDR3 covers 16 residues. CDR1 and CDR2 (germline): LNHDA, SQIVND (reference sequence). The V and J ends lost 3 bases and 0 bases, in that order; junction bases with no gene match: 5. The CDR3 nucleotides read TGTGCCAGTAGTATGTACGGGAGGTACTCCTACAATGAGCAGTTCTTC. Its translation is CASSMYGRYSYNEQFF. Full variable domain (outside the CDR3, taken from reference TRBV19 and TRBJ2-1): DGGITQSPKYLFRKEGQNVTLSCEQNLNHDAMYWYRQDPGQGLRLIYYSQIVNDFQKGDIAEGYSVSREKKESFPLTVTSAQKNPTAFYLCASSMYGRYSYNEQFFGPGTRLTVL.

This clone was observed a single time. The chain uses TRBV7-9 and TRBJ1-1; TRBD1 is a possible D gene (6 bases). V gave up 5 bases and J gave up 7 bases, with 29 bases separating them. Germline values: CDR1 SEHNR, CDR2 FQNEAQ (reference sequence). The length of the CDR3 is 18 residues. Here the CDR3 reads CASSLSSYTKRGRVEAFF. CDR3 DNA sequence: TGTGCCAGCAGCCTTAGTTCCTACACTAAACGGGGGCGCGTTGAAGCTTTCTTT.

The CDR3, as DNA: TGTGCCAGCAGCCTAGACAATCAGCCCCAGCATTTT. It translates to CASSLDNQPQHF. The chain uses TRBV7-9 and TRBJ1-5; D gene ambiguous. The CDR3 sequence is 12 residues long. The germline CDR1 and CDR2 sequences are SEHNR and FQNEAQ (reference sequence). V was clipped by 5 bases and J by 3 bases, with 5 bases between them.

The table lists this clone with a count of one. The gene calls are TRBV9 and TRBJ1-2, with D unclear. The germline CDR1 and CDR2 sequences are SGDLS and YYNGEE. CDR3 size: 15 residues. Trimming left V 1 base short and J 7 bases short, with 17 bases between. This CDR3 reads CASSVTGLPSGGYTF. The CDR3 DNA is TGTGCCAGCAGCGTAACGGGCCTCCCCTCGGGTGGCTACACCTTC.

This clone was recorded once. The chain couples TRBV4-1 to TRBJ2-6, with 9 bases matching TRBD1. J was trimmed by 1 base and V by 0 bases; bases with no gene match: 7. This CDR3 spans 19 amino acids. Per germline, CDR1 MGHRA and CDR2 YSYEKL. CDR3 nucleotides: TGCGCCAGCAGCCAAGATGGGGGACAGGGTTTGTCTGGGGCCAACGTCCTGACTTTC. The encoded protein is CASSQDGGQGLSGANVLTF.

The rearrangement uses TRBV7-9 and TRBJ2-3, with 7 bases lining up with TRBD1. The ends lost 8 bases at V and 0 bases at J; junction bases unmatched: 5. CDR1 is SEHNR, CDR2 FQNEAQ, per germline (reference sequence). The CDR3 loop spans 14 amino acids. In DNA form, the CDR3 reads TGTGCCAGCTACGAGGACAGGAGCACAGATACGCAGTATTTT. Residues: CASYEDRSTDTQYF.

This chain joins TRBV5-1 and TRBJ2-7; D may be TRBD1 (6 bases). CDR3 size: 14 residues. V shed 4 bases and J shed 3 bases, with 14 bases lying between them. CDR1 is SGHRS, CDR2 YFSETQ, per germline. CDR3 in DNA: TGCGCCAGCAGCCCCCAGGGGACCGGCTACGAGCAGTACTTC. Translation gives CASSPQGTGYEQYF.

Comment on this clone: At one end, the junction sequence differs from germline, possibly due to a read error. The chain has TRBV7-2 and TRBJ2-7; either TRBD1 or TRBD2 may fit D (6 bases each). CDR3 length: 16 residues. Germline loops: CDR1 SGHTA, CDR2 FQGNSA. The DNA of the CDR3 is TGTGCCAGCAGCCGGAGGGGGACCCCCTTTACCTCGCGTAAGTTCTTC. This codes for CASSRRGTPFTSRKFF. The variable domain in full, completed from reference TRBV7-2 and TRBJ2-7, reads GAGVSQSPSNKVTEKGKDVELRCDPISGHTALYWYRQSLGQGLEFLIYFQGNSAPDKSGLPSDRFSAERTGGSVSTLTIQRTQQEDSAVYLCASSRRGTPFTSRKFFGPGTRLTVT.

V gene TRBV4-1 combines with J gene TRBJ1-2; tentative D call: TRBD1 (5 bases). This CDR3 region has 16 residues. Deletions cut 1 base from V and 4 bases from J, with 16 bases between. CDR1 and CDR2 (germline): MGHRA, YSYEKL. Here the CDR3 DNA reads TGCGCCAGCAGCCAAGTTCCGAGGGGTTCTGGCTATGGCTACACCTTC. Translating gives CASSQVPRGSGYGYTF.

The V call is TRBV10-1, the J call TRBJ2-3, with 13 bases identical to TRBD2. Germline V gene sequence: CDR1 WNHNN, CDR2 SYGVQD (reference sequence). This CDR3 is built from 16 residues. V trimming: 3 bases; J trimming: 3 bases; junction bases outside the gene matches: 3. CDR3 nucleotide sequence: TGCGCCAGCAGTGACCGGACTAGCGGGAGTACAGATACGCAGTATTTT. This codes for CASSDRTSGSTDTQYF.

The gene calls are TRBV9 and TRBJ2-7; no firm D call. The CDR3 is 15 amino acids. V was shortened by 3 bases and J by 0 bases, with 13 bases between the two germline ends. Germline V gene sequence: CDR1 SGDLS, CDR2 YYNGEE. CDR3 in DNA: TGTGCCAGCAGCGACGGACGTAGCTTCTCCTACGAGCAGTACTTC. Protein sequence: CASSDGRSFSYEQYF.

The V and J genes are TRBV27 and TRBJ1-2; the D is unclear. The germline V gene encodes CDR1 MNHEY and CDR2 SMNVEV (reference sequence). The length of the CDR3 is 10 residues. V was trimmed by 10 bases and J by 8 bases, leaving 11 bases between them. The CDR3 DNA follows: TGTGCCACCGAACTAGGGGGCTACACCTTC. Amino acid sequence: CATELGGYTF.

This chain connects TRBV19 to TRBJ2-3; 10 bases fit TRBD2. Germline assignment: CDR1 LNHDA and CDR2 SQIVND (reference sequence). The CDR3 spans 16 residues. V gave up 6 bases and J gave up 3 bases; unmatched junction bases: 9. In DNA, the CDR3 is TGTGCCAGTAGAGGGAGGGTAGCGGGAGGAACAGATACGCAGTATTTT. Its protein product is CASRGRVAGGTDTQYF.

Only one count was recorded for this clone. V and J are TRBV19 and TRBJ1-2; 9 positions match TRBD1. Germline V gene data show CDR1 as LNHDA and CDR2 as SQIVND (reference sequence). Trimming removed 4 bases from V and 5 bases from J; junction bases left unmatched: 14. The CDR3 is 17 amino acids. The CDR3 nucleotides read TGTGCCAGTAGTAAAACCCCCCTGGGACAGGGAAATTATGGCTACACCTTC. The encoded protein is CASSKTPLGQGNYGYTF.

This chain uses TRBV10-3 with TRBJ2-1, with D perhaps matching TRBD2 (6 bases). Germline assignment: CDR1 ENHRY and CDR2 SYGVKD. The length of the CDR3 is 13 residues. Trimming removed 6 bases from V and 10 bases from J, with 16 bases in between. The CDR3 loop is CAISGRGIYEQFF. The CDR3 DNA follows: TGTGCCATCAGCGGCCGGGGGATTTACGAGCAGTTCTTC.

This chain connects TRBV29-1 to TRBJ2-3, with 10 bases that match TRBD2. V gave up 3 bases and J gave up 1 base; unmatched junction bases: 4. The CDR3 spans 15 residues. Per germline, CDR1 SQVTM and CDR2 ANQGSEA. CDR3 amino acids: CSVDGLAGGTDTQYF. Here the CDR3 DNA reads TGCAGCGTTGATGGGCTAGCGGGGGGCACAGATACGCAGTATTTT.

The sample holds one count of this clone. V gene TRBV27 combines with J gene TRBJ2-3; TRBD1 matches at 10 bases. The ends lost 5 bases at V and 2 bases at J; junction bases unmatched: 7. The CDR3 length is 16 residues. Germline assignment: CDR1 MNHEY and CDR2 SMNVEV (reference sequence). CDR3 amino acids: CASSPSTGGSTDTQYF. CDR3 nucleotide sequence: TGTGCCAGCAGTCCCTCGACAGGGGGCTCCACAGATACGCAGTATTTT.